The present entry profiles one T cell receptor beta chain with its context. Its antigen is undetermined. The data originate from a study of post-analysis software for immune sequencing data. Study-wide background: The patients showed relapsing-remitting, secondary progressive and progressive-relapsing multiple sclerosis courses. Broader study findings: Patients showed TRBV5-6, TRBV5-1 and TRBV20-1 among a few TRBV segments more frequent than in controls. Those with multiple sclerosis, the patient group, showed significantly lower normalized Chao1 diversity than controls.

Built from TCR beta cDNA, the libraries had unique molecular identifiers in them. TCRdb called the PCR reads again in MiXCR, with one record for every CDR3 protein. The data contain some 450,000 distinct CDR3 sequences, roughly 45% of them singletons. The V end was cut by 3 bases, the J end by 0 bases, with 10 bases between. Looked up from germline, CDR1 is LNHDA and CDR2 is SQIVND (reference sequence). The CDR3 sequence is 15 residues long. This receptor was identified in a girl aged 5-17 years with multiple sclerosis. Sequenced: blood. The genes are TRBV19 and TRBJ2-3; D gene unclear. The CDR3: CASSIIGRSTDTQYF. The CDR3 nucleotides read TGTGCCAGTAGTATCATAGGACGGAGCACAGATACGCAGTATTTT.